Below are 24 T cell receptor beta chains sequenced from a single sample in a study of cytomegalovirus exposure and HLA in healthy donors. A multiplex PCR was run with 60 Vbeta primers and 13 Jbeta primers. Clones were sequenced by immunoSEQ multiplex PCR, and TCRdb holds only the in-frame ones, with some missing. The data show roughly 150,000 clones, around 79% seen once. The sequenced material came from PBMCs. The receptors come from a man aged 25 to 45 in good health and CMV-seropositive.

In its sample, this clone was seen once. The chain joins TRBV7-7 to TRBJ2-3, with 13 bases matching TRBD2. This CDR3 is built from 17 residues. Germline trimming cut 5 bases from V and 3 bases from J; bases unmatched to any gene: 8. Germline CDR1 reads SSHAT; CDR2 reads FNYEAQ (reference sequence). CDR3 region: CASSPLPGLAGTDTQYF. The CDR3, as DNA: TGTGCCAGCAGCCCACTACCGGGACTAGCGGGGACAGATACGCAGTATTTT.

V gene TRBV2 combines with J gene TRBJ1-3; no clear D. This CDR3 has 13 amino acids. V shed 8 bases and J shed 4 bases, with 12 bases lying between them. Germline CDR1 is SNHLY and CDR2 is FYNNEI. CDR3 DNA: TGTGCCAGCCGTACGGGGATGGGAAACACCATATATTTT. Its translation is CASRTGMGNTIYF.

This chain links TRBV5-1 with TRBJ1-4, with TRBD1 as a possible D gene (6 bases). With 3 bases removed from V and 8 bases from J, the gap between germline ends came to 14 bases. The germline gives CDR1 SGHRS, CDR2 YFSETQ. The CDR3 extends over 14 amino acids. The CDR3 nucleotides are TGCGCCAGCAGCTGGGCAGGGGTACGAGAAAAACTGTTTTTT. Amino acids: CASSWAGVREKLFF. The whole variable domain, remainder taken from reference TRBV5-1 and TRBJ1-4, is KAGVTQTPRYLIKTRGQQVTLSCSPISGHRSVSWYQQTPGQGLQFLFEYFSETQRNKGNFPGRFSGRQFSNSRSEMNVSTLELGDSALYLCASSWAGVREKLFFGSGTQLSVL.

Written as DNA, the CDR3 is TGCGCCAGCAGCGTTGGACAGGCGGGAGGCAATGAGCAGTTCTTC. Translation gives CASSVGQAGGNEQFF. V is TRBV5-1 and J is TRBJ2-1, with a tentative D call TRBD2 (8 bases). Germline CDR1 is SGHRS and CDR2 is YFSETQ. The CDR3 has 15 residues. V lost 4 bases and J lost 6, with 17 bases in between.

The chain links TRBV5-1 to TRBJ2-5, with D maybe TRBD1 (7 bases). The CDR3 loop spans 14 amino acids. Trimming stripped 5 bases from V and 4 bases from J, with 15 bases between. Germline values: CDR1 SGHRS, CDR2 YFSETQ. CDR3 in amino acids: CASRSGTAGETQYF. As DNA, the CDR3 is TGCGCCAGCAGGTCCGGGACAGCGGGAGAGACCCAGTACTTC.

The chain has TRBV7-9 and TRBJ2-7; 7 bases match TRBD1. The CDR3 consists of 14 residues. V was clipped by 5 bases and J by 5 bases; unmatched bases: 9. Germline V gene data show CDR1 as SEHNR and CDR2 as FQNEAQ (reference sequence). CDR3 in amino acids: CASSTQGMENEQYF. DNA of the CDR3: TGTGCCAGCAGCACACAGGGGATGGAGAACGAGCAGTACTTC.

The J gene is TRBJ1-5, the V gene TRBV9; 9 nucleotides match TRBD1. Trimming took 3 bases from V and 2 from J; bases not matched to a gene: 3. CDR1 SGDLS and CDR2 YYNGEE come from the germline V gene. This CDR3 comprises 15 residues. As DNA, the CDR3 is TGTGCCAGCAGCGCACAGGGGGCAGGCAATCAGCCCCAGCATTTT. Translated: CASSAQGAGNQPQHF. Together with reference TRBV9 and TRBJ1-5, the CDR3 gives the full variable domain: DSGVTQTPKHLITATGQRVTLRCSPRSGDLSVYWYQQSLDQGLQFLIQYYNGEERAKGNILERFSAQQFPDLHSELNLSSLELGDSALYFCASSAQGAGNQPQHFGDGTRLSIL.

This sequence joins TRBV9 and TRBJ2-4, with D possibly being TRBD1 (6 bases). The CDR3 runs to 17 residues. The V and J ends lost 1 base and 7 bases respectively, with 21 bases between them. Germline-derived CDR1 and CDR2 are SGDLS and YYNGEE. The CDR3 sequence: CASSVSPYGGIGNIQYF. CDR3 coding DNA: TGTGCCAGCAGCGTATCCCCGTATGGGGGCATCGGGAACATTCAGTACTTC.

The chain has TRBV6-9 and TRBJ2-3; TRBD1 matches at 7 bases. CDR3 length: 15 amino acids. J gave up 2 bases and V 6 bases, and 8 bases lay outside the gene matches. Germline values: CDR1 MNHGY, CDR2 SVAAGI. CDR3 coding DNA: TGTGCCAGCAGGGGACAGTCAGTCCCCACAGATACGCAGTATTTT. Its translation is CASRGQSVPTDTQYF.

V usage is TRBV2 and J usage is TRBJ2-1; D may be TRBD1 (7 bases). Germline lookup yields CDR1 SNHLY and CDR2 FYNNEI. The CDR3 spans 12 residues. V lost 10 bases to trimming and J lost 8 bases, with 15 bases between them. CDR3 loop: CATTGRLDEQFF. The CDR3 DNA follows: TGTGCCACGACAGGGAGGTTAGATGAGCAGTTCTTC.

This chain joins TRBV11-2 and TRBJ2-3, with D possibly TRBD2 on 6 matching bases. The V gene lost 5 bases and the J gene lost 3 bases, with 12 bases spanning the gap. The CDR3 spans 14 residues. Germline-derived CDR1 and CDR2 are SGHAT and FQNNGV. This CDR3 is CASSPGLGTDTQYF. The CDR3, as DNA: TGTGCCAGCAGCCCGGGACTCGGGACAGATACGCAGTATTTT.

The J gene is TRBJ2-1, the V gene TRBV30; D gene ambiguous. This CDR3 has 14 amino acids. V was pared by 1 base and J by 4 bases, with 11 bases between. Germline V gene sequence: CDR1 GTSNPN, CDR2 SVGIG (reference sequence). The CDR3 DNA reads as TGTGCCTGGAGTGCCCCCCACAGATACAATGAGCAGTTCTTC. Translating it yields CAWSAPHRYNEQFF.

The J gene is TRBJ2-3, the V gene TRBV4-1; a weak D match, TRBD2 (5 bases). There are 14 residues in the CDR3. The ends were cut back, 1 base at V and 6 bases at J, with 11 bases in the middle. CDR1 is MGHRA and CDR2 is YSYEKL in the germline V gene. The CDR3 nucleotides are TGCGCCAGCAGCCAAGTCCCTAGCTGGGATACGCAGTATTTT. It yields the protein CASSQVPSWDTQYF.

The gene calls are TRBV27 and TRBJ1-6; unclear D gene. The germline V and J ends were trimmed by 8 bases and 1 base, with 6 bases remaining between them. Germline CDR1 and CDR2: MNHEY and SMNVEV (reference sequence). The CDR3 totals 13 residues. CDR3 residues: CASRRSYNSPLHF. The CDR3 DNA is TGTGCCAGCCGGAGGTCCTATAATTCACCCCTCCACTTT.

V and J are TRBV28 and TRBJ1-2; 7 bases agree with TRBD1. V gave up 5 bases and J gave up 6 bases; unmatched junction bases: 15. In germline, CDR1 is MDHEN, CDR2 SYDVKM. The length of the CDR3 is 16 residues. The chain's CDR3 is CASSEEGAIPLNGYTF. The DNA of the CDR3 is TGTGCCAGCAGTGAGGAGGGGGCCATCCCCTTAAATGGCTACACCTTC.

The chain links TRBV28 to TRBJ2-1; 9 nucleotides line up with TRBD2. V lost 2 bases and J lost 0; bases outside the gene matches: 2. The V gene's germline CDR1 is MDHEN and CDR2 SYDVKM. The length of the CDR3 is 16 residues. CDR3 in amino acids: CASSLLREGSYNEQFF. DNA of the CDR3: TGTGCCAGCAGTTTACTGCGGGAGGGCTCCTACAATGAGCAGTTCTTC.

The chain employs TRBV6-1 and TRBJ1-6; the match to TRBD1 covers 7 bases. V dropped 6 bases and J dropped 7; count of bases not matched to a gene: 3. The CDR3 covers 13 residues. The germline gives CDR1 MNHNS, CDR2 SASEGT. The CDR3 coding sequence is TGTGCCAGCAGGGGACAGATCAATTCACCCCTCCACTTT. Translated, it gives CASRGQINSPLHF.

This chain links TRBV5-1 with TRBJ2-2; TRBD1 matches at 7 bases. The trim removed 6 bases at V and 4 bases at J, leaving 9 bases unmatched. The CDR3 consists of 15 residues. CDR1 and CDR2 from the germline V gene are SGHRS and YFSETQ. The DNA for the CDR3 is TGCGCCAGCACCGACACCGGGACAGTCACCGGGGAGCTGTTTTTT. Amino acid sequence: CASTDTGTVTGELFF.

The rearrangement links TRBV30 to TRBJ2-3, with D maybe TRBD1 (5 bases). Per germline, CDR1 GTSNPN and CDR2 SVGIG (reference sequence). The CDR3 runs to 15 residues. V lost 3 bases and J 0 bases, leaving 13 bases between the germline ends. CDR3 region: CAWSQGDSSTDTQYF. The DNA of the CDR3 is TGTGCCTGGAGCCAAGGGGATTCCAGCACAGATACGCAGTATTTT.

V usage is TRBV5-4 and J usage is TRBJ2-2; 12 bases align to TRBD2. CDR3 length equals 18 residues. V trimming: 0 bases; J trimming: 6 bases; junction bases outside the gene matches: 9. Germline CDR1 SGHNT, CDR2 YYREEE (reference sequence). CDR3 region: CASSLAVLAGGQSGELFF. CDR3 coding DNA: TGTGCCAGCAGCTTGGCGGTTCTAGCGGGAGGGCAATCCGGGGAGCTGTTTTTT.

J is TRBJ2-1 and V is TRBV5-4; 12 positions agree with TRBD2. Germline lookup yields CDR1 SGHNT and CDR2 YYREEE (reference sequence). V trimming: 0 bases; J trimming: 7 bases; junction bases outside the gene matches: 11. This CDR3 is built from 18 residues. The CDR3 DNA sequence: TGTGCCAGCAGCTTGGTAGGCCTAGCGGGGGGGCCTATTAATGAGCAGTTCTTC. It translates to CASSLVGLAGGPINEQFF.

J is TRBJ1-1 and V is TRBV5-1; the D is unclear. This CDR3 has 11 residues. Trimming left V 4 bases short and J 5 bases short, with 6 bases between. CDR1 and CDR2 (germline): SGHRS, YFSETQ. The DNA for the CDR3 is TGCGCCAGCAGCGGGCAGACTGAAGCTTTCTTT. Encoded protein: CASSGQTEAFF.

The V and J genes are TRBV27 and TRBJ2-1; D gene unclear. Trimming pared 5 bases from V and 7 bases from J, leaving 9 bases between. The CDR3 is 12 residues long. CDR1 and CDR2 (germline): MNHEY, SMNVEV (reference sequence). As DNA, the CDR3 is TGTGCCAGCAGTCCTCTTCGTAATGAGCAGTTCTTC. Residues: CASSPLRNEQFF.

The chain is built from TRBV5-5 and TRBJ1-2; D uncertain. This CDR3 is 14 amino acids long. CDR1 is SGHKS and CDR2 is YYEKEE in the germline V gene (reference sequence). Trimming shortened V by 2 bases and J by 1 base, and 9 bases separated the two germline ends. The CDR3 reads CASSFGVDNYGYTF. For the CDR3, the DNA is TGTGCCAGCAGCTTTGGTGTAGATAACTATGGCTACACCTTC.